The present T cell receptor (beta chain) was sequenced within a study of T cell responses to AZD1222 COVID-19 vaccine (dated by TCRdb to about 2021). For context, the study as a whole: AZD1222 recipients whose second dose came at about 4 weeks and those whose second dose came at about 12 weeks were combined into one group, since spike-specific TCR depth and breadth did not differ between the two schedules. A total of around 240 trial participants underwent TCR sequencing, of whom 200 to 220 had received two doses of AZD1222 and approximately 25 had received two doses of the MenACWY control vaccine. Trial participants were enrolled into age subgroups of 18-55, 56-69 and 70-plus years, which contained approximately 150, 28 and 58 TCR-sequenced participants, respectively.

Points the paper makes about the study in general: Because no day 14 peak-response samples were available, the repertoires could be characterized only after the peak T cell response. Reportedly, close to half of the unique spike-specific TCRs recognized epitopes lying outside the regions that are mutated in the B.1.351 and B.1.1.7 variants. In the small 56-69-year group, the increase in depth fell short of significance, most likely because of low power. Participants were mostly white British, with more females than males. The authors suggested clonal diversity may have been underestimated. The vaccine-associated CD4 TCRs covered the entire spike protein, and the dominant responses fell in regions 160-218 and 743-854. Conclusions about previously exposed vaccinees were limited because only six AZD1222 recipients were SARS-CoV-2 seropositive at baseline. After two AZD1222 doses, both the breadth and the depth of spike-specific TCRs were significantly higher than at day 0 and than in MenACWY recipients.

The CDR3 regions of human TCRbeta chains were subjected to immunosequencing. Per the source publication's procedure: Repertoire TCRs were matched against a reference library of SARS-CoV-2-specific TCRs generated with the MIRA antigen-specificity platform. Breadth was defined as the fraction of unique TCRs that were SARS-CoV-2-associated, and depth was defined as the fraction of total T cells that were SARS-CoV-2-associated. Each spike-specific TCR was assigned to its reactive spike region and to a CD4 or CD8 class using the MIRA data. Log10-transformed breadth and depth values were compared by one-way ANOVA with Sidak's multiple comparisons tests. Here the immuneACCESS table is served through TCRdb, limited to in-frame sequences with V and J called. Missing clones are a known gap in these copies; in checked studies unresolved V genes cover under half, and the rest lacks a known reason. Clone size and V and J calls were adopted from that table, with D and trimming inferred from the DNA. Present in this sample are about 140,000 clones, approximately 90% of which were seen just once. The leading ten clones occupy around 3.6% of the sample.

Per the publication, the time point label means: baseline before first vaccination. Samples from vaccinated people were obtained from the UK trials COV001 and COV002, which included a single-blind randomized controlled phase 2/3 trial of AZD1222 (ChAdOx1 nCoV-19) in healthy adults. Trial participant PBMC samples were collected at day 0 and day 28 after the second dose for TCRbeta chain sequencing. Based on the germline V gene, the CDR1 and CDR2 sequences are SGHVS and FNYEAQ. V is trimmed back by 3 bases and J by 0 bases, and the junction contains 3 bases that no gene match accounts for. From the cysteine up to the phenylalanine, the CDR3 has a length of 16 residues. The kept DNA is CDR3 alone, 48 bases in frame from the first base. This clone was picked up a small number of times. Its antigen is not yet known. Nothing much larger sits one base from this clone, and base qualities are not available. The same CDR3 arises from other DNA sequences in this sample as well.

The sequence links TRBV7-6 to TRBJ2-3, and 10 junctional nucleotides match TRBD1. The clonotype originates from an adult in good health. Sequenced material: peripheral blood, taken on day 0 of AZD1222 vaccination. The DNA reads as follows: TGTGCCAGCAGCTTCTTGGGACAGGGGAGCACAGATACGCAGTATTTT. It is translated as CASSFLGQGSTDTQYF.